This TCR beta chain is drawn from a study of identical twins. General observations from the study: With monozygotic twins, out-of-frame TCR alpha sharing exceeded what models estimated.

With 2 bases removed from V and 2 bases from J, the gap between germline ends came to 10 bases. The CDR3 runs 14 residues. Per the germline V gene, CDR1 is MNHEY and CDR2 is SMNVEV (reference sequence). Regarding this clonotype: Its antigen is unknown.

TCRdb analysed the 5' RACE reads with MiXCR anew, one entry per CDR3 protein. The table shows some 1,600,000 distinct CDR3 sequences, with about 32% occurring only once. The clonotype comes from a newborn girl in good health. The chain couples TRBV27 to TRBJ2-7; D is uncertain. The sample comprised cord blood. CDR3 protein: CASSLHRNPYEQYF. In DNA form, the CDR3 reads TGTGCCAGCAGTTTACACCGGAACCCCTACGAGCAGTACTTC.